The rows below give T cell receptor beta chains drawn from one sample of a study of blood T cells in healthy people across ages. From the 5' RACE reads, TCRdb called clonotypes with MiXCR, one entry per CDR3 protein. The top ten hold 15% to 20% of the sample, which has about 780,000 distinct CDR3 sequences, more than 35% seen once. The sequenced sample consisted of blood. Receptor source: an older man in good health. Each CDR3 is given with its conserved first and last residue. Fields, in order: V gene, clone size, D gene, J gene, CDR3 DNA, CDR3 protein. The D gene is left open where the match is weak. Clone size is stated in some rows and not others, as once, few, many or a class when expanded.

>TRBV28|.|.|TRBJ1-1
TGTGCCAGCAGAGCGAGGGCGCCGTACACTGAAGCTTTCTTT
CASRARAPYTEAFF
>TRBV2|.|.|TRBJ2-3
TGTGCCGGCAGTTTCTTTCAAGATACGCAGTATTTT
CAGSFFQDTQYF
>TRBV30|few|TRBD2|TRBJ2-7
TGTGCCTGGACAGGTGGCGGGAGCCAGTACTTC
CAWTGGGSQYF
>TRBV6-1|.|TRBD2|TRBJ2-1
TGTGCCAGCCGTCCCCCTCCAGCGGGAGGGGGGAGCTCCTACAATGAGCAGTTCTTC
CASRPPPAGGGSSYNEQFF
>TRBV18|once|TRBD1|TRBJ1-1
TGTGCCAGCTCACCGTACAGGGGAAGTACCACTGAAGCTTTCTTT
CASSPYRGSTTEAFF
>TRBV20-1|.|.|TRBJ2-3
TGCAGTGCTGGGGAGGCGGAGGCGGATACGCAGTATTTT
CSAGEAEADTQYF
>TRBV10-3|many|TRBD1|TRBJ2-3
TGTGCCATTGGGACAGGCACCACAGATACGCAGTATTTT
CAIGTGTTDTQYF
>TRBV27|.|.|TRBJ2-5
TGTGCCAGCAGTTCGCCCACAGGGACCCAAGAGACCCAGTACTTC
CASSSPTGTQETQYF
>TRBV21-1|.|.|TRBJ2-1
TGTGCCAGCAGGGCACGTTTTCCTAGCGGGGGGGTCTCCTACAATGAGCAGTTCTTC
CASRARFPSGGVSYNEQFF
>TRBV19|.|.|TRBJ2-7
TGTGCCAGGCAGCGGGCCAAGACCTACGAGCAGTACTTC
CARQRAKTYEQYF
>TRBV5-5|.|.|TRBJ1-2
TGTGCCAACAACACGAACGTCGGCTATGGCTACACCTTC
CANNTNVGYGYTF
>TRBV30|many|.|TRBJ1-1
TGTGCCTGGAGTGCGGGGAACACTGAAGCTTTCTTT
CAWSAGNTEAFF
>TRBV12-3/TRBV12-4|.|.|TRBJ2-1
TGTGCCAGCAGTTCGGTAGCGTATATACAGTTCTTC
CASSSVAYIQFF
>TRBV20-1|.|.|TRBJ2-1
TGCAGTGCTAGAGGTTTAACCCTCCCCCGAAGCTCCTACAATGAGCAGTTCTTC
CSARGLTLPRSSYNEQFF
>TRBV28|.|TRBD1|TRBJ2-1
TGTGCCAGCAGTTTCACAGGGGGCACAGGGGAGTTCTTC
CASSFTGGTGEFF
>TRBV4-2|once|.|TRBJ2-7
TGTGCCAGCAGCCAAGAAACCGGTCTGGTTGGGCAGTACTTC
CASSQETGLVGQYF
>TRBV7-9|once|.|TRBJ1-2
TGTGCCAGCAGCCCGTACCCGACAGAAGGCTACACCTTC
CASSPYPTEGYTF
>TRBV28|many|.|TRBJ1-2
TGTGCCAGCAGTTTCGTCGAGACTAACCGTAATGGCTACACCTTC
CASSFVETNRNGYTF
>TRBV12-3/TRBV12-4|few|.|TRBJ1-5
TGTGCCAGCAGTTTTCAGCCCACTAGGATACTATCCAATCAGCCCCAGCATTTT
CASSFQPTRILSNQPQHF
>TRBV13|.|TRBD1|TRBJ2-7
TGTGCCAGCAGCTTAACCCTTGGACAGGGCTACGAGCAGTACTTC
CASSLTLGQGYEQYF
>TRBV6-2/TRBV6-3|.|.|TRBJ2-7
TGTGCCAGCAGTTACCCGGACGAGCAGTACTTC
CASSYPDEQYF
>TRBV20-1|few|TRBD2|TRBJ2-1
TGCAGTGCTAGGGGGATGGCGGGAGGGCGTGGTGAGCAGTTCTTC
CSARGMAGGRGEQFF
>TRBV24-1|.|.|TRBJ2-1
TGTGCCACCAGACATACCCCTTGGGCTGTGGGGGATGAGCAGTTCTTC
CATRHTPWAVGDEQFF
>TRBV27|.|.|TRBJ1-1
TGTGCCAGCAGTTTCCCCCAGGGGTTCGGCACTGAAGCTTTCTTT
CASSFPQGFGTEAFF
>TRBV7-9|once|TRBD1|TRBJ2-7
TGTGCCAGCAGCACCCCAGGGGGCTCATCATACGAGCAGTACTTC
CASSTPGGSSYEQYF
>TRBV25-1|.|TRBD1|TRBJ1-5
TGTGCCAGCAGTGAGGGGGACAGGGTGGGTCAGCCCCAGCATTTT
CASSEGDRVGQPQHF
>TRBV28|many|TRBD2|TRBJ2-5
TGTGCCAGCCAGACTAGCGATGAGACCCAGTACTTC
CASQTSDETQYF
>TRBV6-6|.|.|TRBJ2-4
TGTGCCAGCAGTCCTCGCGGAGGGGAAGCCAAAAACATTCAGTACTTC
CASSPRGGEAKNIQYF
>TRBV20-1|few|TRBD2|TRBJ2-2
TGCAGTGCCCGGGGTCCAGCGGGAGTTACCGGGGAGCTGTTTTTT
CSARGPAGVTGELFF
>TRBV7-2|.|TRBD2|TRBJ2-5
TGTGCCAGCAGCTTAGGAAAGACTAGCGCCTTAGTGGAGACCCAGTACTTC
CASSLGKTSALVETQYF
>TRBV24-1|.|.|TRBJ2-5
TGTGCCACCAGTGAAGGAAGGTCGGAGACCCAGTACTTC
CATSEGRSETQYF
>TRBV29-1|.|.|TRBJ2-1
TGCAGCGTCCAGGACGAAGAGCAGTTCTTC
CSVQDEEQFF
>TRBV4-3|.|.|TRBJ1-2
TGCGCCAGCAGCCAGGAACTACCGGGACACCGCCCCCGCTATGGCTACACCTTC
CASSQELPGHRPRYGYTF
>TRBV4-1|many|TRBD2|TRBJ2-1
TGCGCCAGCAGCCAAGACTTCGGGACTAGCGGGTCTTATGAGCAGTTCTTC
CASSQDFGTSGSYEQFF
>TRBV4-3|.|TRBD1|TRBJ1-2
TGCGCCAGCAGCCAAGGACAGGGCTTCTATGGCTACACCTTC
CASSQGQGFYGYTF
>TRBV21-1|few|.|TRBJ2-7
TGTGCCAGCAGCAAAGGACGGGACACCTACGAGCAGTACTTC
CASSKGRDTYEQYF
>TRBV28|.|TRBD1|TRBJ1-5
TGTGCCAGCGCCTCCGCGGACAGGGAGCAGCATTTT
CASASADREQHF
>TRBV20-1|few|TRBD2|TRBJ2-4
TGCAGTGCTAGAGTAGCGGGACTAGCGCGTCTAGCCAAAAACATTCAGTACTTC
CSARVAGLARLAKNIQYF
>TRBV29-1|.|.|TRBJ2-6
TGCGGCGGTTTGAGCTCTGGGGCCAACGTCCTGACTTTC
CGGLSSGANVLTF
>TRBV9|many|.|TRBJ2-2
TGTGCCAGCAGCAACCGGGCTGTGAACACCGGGGAGCTGTTTTTT
CASSNRAVNTGELFF
>TRBV5-1|.|TRBD2|TRBJ2-4
TGCGCCAGCAGCTTGGGGGGACTAGCGATCAATGAGCAGTACTTC
CASSLGGLAINEQYF
>TRBV5-1|.|.|TRBJ2-7
TGCGCCAGCAGCTACGGAGCTGAGCAGTACTTC
CASSYGAEQYF
>TRBV6-6|.|.|TRBJ2-5
TGTGCCAGCAGTTACTCGATGGTACAGGGAAGAGAGACCCAGTACTTC
CASSYSMVQGRETQYF
>TRBV19|few|TRBD2|TRBJ2-1
TGTGCCAGTAGTATACCCTATAGCGGGAGGACCTCGAGCTCCTACAATGAGCAGTTCTTC
CASSIPYSGRTSSSYNEQFF